This entry concerns a single TCR beta chain. The data belong to a study of cytomegalovirus exposure and HLA in healthy donors. PCR used 60 Vbeta primers and 13 Jbeta primers. The table came from immunoSEQ multiplex PCR; TCRdb's copy has only in-frame clones and leaves some out. In the table there are 90,000 to 120,000 clones, 60% to 75% of which are singletons. Sequences were obtained from PBMCs. The clonotype originates from a man between 35 and 55 years old in good health and CMV-seropositive.

The DNA for the CDR3 is TGTGCCAGCAGCGTACGCCCCGGAGAGATCTATGGCTACACCTTC. It is translated as CASSVRPGEIYGYTF. The chain couples TRBV9 to TRBJ1-2; D ambiguous. The CDR3 spans 15 residues. CDR1 SGDLS and CDR2 YYNGEE come from the germline V gene. Between the trimmed V and J ends, which lost 1 base and 4 bases, there was a span of 14 bases. The variable domain in full, with the rest retrieved from reference TRBV9 and TRBJ1-2, is DSGVTQTPKHLITATGQRVTLRCSPRSGDLSVYWYQQSLDQGLQFLIQYYNGEERAKGNILERFSAQQFPDLHSELNLSSLELGDSALYFCASSVRPGEIYGYTFGSGTRLTVV.